This is a list of T cell receptor beta chains from one sample in a study of tissue T cells after allogeneic stem cell transplantation. Produced via immunoSEQ multiplex PCR; TCRdb's table is partial and in-frame only. Of roughly 25,000 clones in the sample, about 73% were seen once. The sample consisted of tissue from the ileum, taken at autopsy. Receptor source: an older female donor with lung cancer. Both conserved end residues are part of each CDR3. The D gene is left open where the match is weak. Not every row has a clone size; where given, it reads once, few, many or a size class.

CDR3 DNA: TGCGCCAGCAGCTTGCTGCAGGGATCGCGATCCCCTTATGGCTACACCTTC; CDR3 protein: CASSLLQGSRSPYGYTF; V gene: TRBV5-1; clone size: NA; D gene: NA; J gene: TRBJ1-2
CDR3 DNA: TGTGCCAGCAGCCAAGTCTCATGGTACGAGCAGTACTTC; CDR3 protein: CASSQVSWYEQYF; V gene: TRBV14; clone size: NA; D gene: NA; J gene: TRBJ2-7
CDR3 DNA: TGCGCCAGCAGCCAGAGGGAGGGCACAGATACGCAGTATTTT; CDR3 protein: CASSQREGTDTQYF; V gene: TRBV4-1; clone size: NA; D gene: NA; J gene: TRBJ2-3
CDR3 DNA: TGTGCCAGCAGCTTATTGTTCAGGGGAACAACTGAAGCTTTCTTT; CDR3 protein: CASSLLFRGTTEAFF; V gene: TRBV11-2; clone size: NA; D gene: NA; J gene: TRBJ1-1
CDR3 DNA: TGTGCCAGCAGTGACCCGACAGGACCAAATGAAAAACTGTTTTTT; CDR3 protein: CASSDPTGPNEKLFF; V gene: TRBV25-1; clone size: few; D gene: NA; J gene: TRBJ1-4
CDR3 DNA: TGTGCCAGCGGACGGGGGGCCCAAGAGACCCAGTACTTC; CDR3 protein: CASGRGAQETQYF; V gene: TRBV12-3/TRBV12-4; clone size: few; D gene: NA; J gene: TRBJ2-5
CDR3 DNA: TGCGCCAGCAGCCGTGTTACCGACACTGAAGCTTTCTTT; CDR3 protein: CASSRVTDTEAFF; V gene: TRBV5-1; clone size: NA; D gene: NA; J gene: TRBJ1-1
CDR3 DNA: TGTGCCAGCGAGGATCTTACCGGGGAGCTGTTTTTT; CDR3 protein: CASEDLTGELFF; V gene: TRBV5-8; clone size: once; D gene: NA; J gene: TRBJ2-2
CDR3 DNA: TGTGCCAGCAGTCAAAGGGGGCTAATTAATTCACCCCTCCACTTT; CDR3 protein: CASSQRGLINSPLHF; V gene: TRBV25-1; clone size: NA; D gene: TRBD1; J gene: TRBJ1-6
CDR3 DNA: TGTGCCAGCAGCTTATCAATTACTAGCGGGGGATACGAGCAGTACTTC; CDR3 protein: CASSLSITSGGYEQYF; V gene: TRBV11-2; clone size: NA; D gene: TRBD2; J gene: TRBJ2-7